This T cell receptor beta chain came from a study of blood T cell repertoires in COVID-19. Background on the study: Sample material is recorded as cDNA or gDNA derived from T cells, B-cell-depleted T cells, or PBMCs.

Deletions cut 1 base from V and 0 bases from J, with 11 bases between. There are 16 residues in the CDR3. The germline gives CDR1 SGHVS, CDR2 FQNEAQ. Original methodology: From reference gene primer amplification, estimates of nucleated cell counts were derived. TCRdb keeps only in-frame clones here, not all; method: immunoSEQ multiplex PCR. Clone size and V and J calls were adopted from that table, with D and trimming inferred from the DNA. This table has about 87,000 clones, about 85% appearing once. Sequencing input: peripheral blood. This chain connects TRBV7-8 to TRBJ2-3; weak D call: TRBD1 (5 bases). The TCR was taken from a woman over 75 with COVID-19, enrolled during active disease. This CDR3 is CASSLVQGSSTDTQYF. For the CDR3, the DNA is TGTGCCAGCAGCTTAGTCCAGGGCTCTAGCACAGATACGCAGTATTTT.